This T cell receptor beta chain derives from a study of beta chain features in type 1 diabetes. At the level of the study: The number of sorted cells examined across all samples was some 98,000,000.

Expressed TCRB transcripts were sequenced because the entire RNA isolate underwent reverse transcription. Assay used: immunoSEQ multiplex PCR; TCRdb lists only in-frame clones, some missing. This table has 300,000 or so clones, over 7% appearing once. The V end was cut by 6 bases, the J end by 4 bases, with 10 bases between. The V gene's germline CDR1 is SGHTA and CDR2 FQGNSA. The CDR3 covers 12 residues. Concerning this clone: What it recognizes is unknown.

Whole-study findings and limits: Type 1 diabetes patients had TCRB CDR3s that were shorter (moderately but significantly so) in all four CD4+ subsets.

The receptor's source is a man aged 25 to 40 with type 1 diabetes. V is TRBV7-2 and J is TRBJ2-7; D is unclear. Input material: central memory CD4+ T cells from blood. In nucleotides, the CDR3 is TGTGCCAGCAGTTCAGAAGGATACGAGCAGTACTTC. This codes for CASSSEGYEQYF.